The text below deals with one TCR beta chain. The entry originates in a study of regulatory T cells in long-lasting Graves disease. Arm-PCR of CDR3 regions and iRepertoire HTBI primers were the basis on which TCR beta libraries were built. TCRdb reprocessed the multiplex PCR reads with MiXCR, giving one entry per CDR3 protein. The sample contains hundreds of thousands of distinct CDR3 sequences, about 16% of which appear only once. Time point reported: newly diagnosed GD, antithyroid drugs for less than 3 months. The TCR library was made from RNA that had been extracted from PBMCs in TRIzol. This CDR3 is built from 15 residues. V gave up 4 bases and J gave up 2 bases; unmatched junction bases: 9. Germline V CDR1 and CDR2: SGDLS, YYNGEE. These records were also assigned to another study, of T cells in Graves' hyperthyroidism and ophthalmopathy.

The chain carries TRBV9 and TRBJ2-7; 7 nucleotides align to TRBD2. The starting material was peripheral blood mononuclear cells (PBMCs), obtained at new diagnosis, from a patient treated with antithyroid drugs. This TCR came from a woman aged 35 to 60 with Graves disease. The CDR3: CASSTASGAPYEQYF. The CDR3, as DNA: TGTGCCAGCAGCACCGCTAGCGGCGCCCCCTACGAGCAGTACTTC.